This T cell receptor beta chain derives from a study of early T cells in non-severe SARS-CoV-2 infection. General study points: VDJdb matching, biased toward anti-spike CD8 responses, missed private and CD4 specificities.

A single record per CDR3 protein comes from TCRdb applying MiXCR to the 5' RACE reads. Here the sample spans roughly 100,000 distinct CDR3 sequences, 13% being singletons. This clonotype was counted many times. The target antigen is unknown. Source material: whole blood. This TCR derives from an adult who was a healthcare worker with PCR-confirmed SARS-CoV-2 infection or an uninfected control (not recorded which).

The CDR3 sequence: CASNPGLATDTQYF. DNA of the CDR3: TGTGCCAGCAATCCGGGACTAGCAACAGATACGCAGTATTTT. J is TRBJ2-3 and V is TRBV6-5; TRBD2 agrees at 9 bases. The germline V gene encodes CDR1 MNHEY and CDR2 SVGAGI. The CDR3 runs 14 residues. J was trimmed by 3 bases and V by 7 bases; bases with no gene match: 5.